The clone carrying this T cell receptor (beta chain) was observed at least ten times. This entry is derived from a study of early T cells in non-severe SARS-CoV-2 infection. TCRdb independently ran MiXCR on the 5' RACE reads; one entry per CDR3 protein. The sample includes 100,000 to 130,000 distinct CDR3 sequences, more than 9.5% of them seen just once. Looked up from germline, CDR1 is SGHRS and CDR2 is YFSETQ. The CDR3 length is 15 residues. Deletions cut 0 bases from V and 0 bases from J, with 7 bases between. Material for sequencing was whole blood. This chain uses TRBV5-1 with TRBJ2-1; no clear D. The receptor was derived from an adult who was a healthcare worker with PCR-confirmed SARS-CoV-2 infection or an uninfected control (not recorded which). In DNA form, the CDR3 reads TGCGCCAGCAGCTTGGACGGCCCCTCCTACAATGAGCAGTTCTTC. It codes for CASSLDGPSYNEQFF.